This passage covers 27 T cell receptor beta chains from one sample sequenced in a study of cytomegalovirus exposure and HLA in healthy donors. Researchers ran the PCR with 60 Vbeta and 13 Jbeta primers. TCRdb keeps only in-frame clones here, not all; method: immunoSEQ multiplex PCR. This table holds 75,000 to 100,000 clones, around three quarters found once. The sample was PBMCs. All receptors derive from a man aged 55 to 70 in good health and CMV-seropositive.

The V and J genes are TRBV11-2 and TRBJ1-6; tentatively, D is TRBD1 (6 bases). Looked up from germline, CDR1 is SGHAT and CDR2 is FQNNGV. V was pared by 8 bases and J by 7 bases, with 12 bases between. The CDR3 extends over 13 amino acids. CDR3 sequence (DNA): TGTGCCAGCCTCGGGACATACAATTCACCCCTCCACTTT. Its translation is CASLGTYNSPLHF.

The DNA of the CDR3 is TGTGCCAGCAGTCCAGACAGGGGGCGGAATGAGCAGTTCTTC. The encoded protein is CASSPDRGRNEQFF. V usage is TRBV7-2 and J usage is TRBJ2-1; TRBD1 aligns across 10 bases. V lost 6 bases, J lost 7 bases, and 6 bases stayed unmatched. This CDR3 comprises 14 residues. Per the germline V gene, CDR1 is SGHTA and CDR2 is FQGNSA.

The DNA of the CDR3 is TGTGCCAGCAGGCGAGGGCCCACAGATACGCAGTATTTT. Its protein product is CASRRGPTDTQYF. V usage is TRBV6-5 and J usage is TRBJ2-3; weak D call: TRBD2 (5 bases). The CDR3 is 13 residues long. CDR1 and CDR2 (germline): MNHEY, SVGAGI. Deletions cut 6 bases from V and 2 bases from J, with 9 bases between.

This chain links TRBV6-1 with TRBJ1-1; no definite D call. The germline CDR1 and CDR2 sequences are MNHNS and SASEGT. Between the trimmed V and J ends, which lost 5 bases and 0 bases, there was a span of 10 bases. The CDR3 extends over 14 amino acids. CDR3 DNA sequence: TGTGCCAGCAGTCCGGGGATAATGAACACTGAAGCTTTCTTT. Encoded protein: CASSPGIMNTEAFF.

The gene calls are TRBV5-1 and TRBJ2-7, with D perhaps matching TRBD1 (6 bases). The V end lost 3 bases, the J end lost 5 bases, and 9 bases lay between the germline ends. CDR1 is SGHRS, CDR2 YFSETQ, per germline. The CDR3 spans 12 residues. DNA for the CDR3: TGCGCCAGCAGCTCAAACAGGGACGAGCAGTACTTC. Amino acids: CASSSNRDEQYF. The entire variable domain, with the rest obtained from reference TRBV5-1 and TRBJ2-7, is as follows: KAGVTQTPRYLIKTRGQQVTLSCSPISGHRSVSWYQQTPGQGLQFLFEYFSETQRNKGNFPGRFSGRQFSNSRSEMNVSTLELGDSALYLCASSSNRDEQYFGPGTRLTVT.

V usage is TRBV5-4 and J usage is TRBJ2-2; 8 bases match TRBD1. After removal of 0 bases from V and 1 base from J, the junction contained 2 bases not matched to a gene. The CDR3 extends over 16 amino acids. Looked up from germline, CDR1 is SGHNT and CDR2 is YYREEE (reference sequence). The CDR3: CASSLAGTGNTGELFF. CDR3 nucleotide sequence: TGTGCCAGCAGCTTGGCTGGGACAGGGAACACCGGGGAGCTGTTTTTT.

The chain employs TRBV5-1 and TRBJ1-5; 9 bases line up with TRBD1. Germline V gene lookup returns CDR1 SGHRS and CDR2 YFSETQ. Trimming took 4 bases from V and 2 from J; bases not matched to a gene: 4. The CDR3 length is 15 residues. CDR3 DNA sequence: TGCGCCAGCAGCACAGGGGGCGCGGGCAATCAGCCCCAGCATTTT. This sequence encodes CASSTGGAGNQPQHF.

V usage is TRBV7-8 and J usage is TRBJ2-7; 8 positions match TRBD2. Germline V gene lookup returns CDR1 SGHVS and CDR2 FQNEAQ. Trimming removed 5 bases from V and 10 bases from J; junction bases left unmatched: 13. This CDR3 is 14 amino acids long. This CDR3 is CASSLGREKFPQYF. The CDR3 nucleotides read TGTGCCAGCAGCCTCGGGAGGGAAAAGTTCCCCCAGTACTTC.

Turning to this clone: The junction differs from germline at one of its ends, possibly a read error. V usage is TRBV7-9 and J usage is TRBJ2-5; 7 bases agree with TRBD2. With the DNA end fitting TRBJ2-7 better, the J assignment may be wrong. Germline CDR1 and CDR2: SEHNR and FQNEAQ (reference sequence). This CDR3 region has 16 residues. CDR3 DNA: TGTTCCAGCACCATATGGGTTGGGGCGGGGGAATACGAGCAGTACTTC. Translating it yields CSSTIWVGAGEYEQYF.

The chain is built from TRBV11-2 and TRBJ2-7, with 7 bases fitting TRBD1. The CDR3 has 16 residues. Germline V lookup: CDR1 SGHAT, CDR2 FQNNGV. Trimming took 3 bases from V and 3 from J; bases not matched to a gene: 11. The DNA for the CDR3 is TGTGCCAGCAGCTTGGTAAGGGACAGCGGCATCTACGAGCAGTACTTC. Translating gives CASSLVRDSGIYEQYF.

The V and J genes are TRBV5-4 and TRBJ2-3, with TRBD1 as a possible D gene (6 bases). V lost 0 bases, J lost 6 bases, and 11 bases lay in between. The CDR3 extends over 14 amino acids. Germline V CDR1 and CDR2: SGHNT, YYREEE (reference sequence). The CDR3 sequence is CASSLDRVGDTQYF. CDR3 nucleotides: TGTGCCAGCAGCTTGGACAGGGTGGGGGATACGCAGTATTTT.

The chain has TRBV28 and TRBJ1-2, with D uncertain. This CDR3 is 12 amino acids long. The V end lost 7 bases, the J end lost 2 bases, and 8 bases lay between the germline ends. Per germline, CDR1 MDHEN and CDR2 SYDVKM. The CDR3 sequence is CASTVLNYGYTF. DNA for the CDR3: TGTGCCAGCACCGTCCTCAACTATGGCTACACCTTC.

The chain links TRBV25-1 to TRBJ2-3; 7 nucleotides align to TRBD2. Germline V CDR1 and CDR2: MGHDK, SYGVNS. CDR3 length equals 16 residues. V dropped 4 bases and J dropped 2; count of bases not matched to a gene: 9. The CDR3 spells CASSVLASGTTDTQYF. The CDR3, as DNA: TGTGCCAGCAGTGTTCTGGCCAGCGGGACCACAGATACGCAGTATTTT.

This clone was detected only once. The rearrangement uses TRBV6-5 and TRBJ1-6; 7 bases agree with TRBD1. Germline V gene lookup returns CDR1 MNHEY and CDR2 SVGAGI. The CDR3 has 16 amino acids. The ends lost 2 bases at V and 7 bases at J; junction bases unmatched: 8. CDR3 loop: CASSYTGTGANSPLHF. DNA of the CDR3: TGTGCCAGCAGTTACACGGGAACAGGGGCAAATTCACCCCTCCACTTT.

This clone turned up a few times. The genes are TRBV6-6 and TRBJ1-2, with 10 nucleotides matching TRBD1. The junction had 9 bases not matched to a gene; V was cut back by 4 bases and J by 7 bases. CDR3 length equals 15 residues. CDR1 is MNHNY and CDR2 is SVGAGI in the germline V gene (reference sequence). CDR3 residues: CASSFDSTGGIGYTF. The DNA of the CDR3 is TGTGCCAGCAGTTTCGACTCGACAGGGGGCATTGGCTACACCTTC.

V usage is TRBV27 and J usage is TRBJ1-1; 10 nucleotides align to TRBD1. V lost 5 bases to trimming and J lost 5 bases; unmatched junction nucleotides: 8. Germline CDR1 MNHEY, CDR2 SMNVEV (reference sequence). This CDR3 comprises 15 residues. The CDR3 here is CASSPFGQGGTEAFF. The CDR3 DNA is TGTGCCAGCAGTCCCTTTGGACAGGGGGGGACTGAAGCTTTCTTT.

The rearrangement uses TRBV19 and TRBJ2-5; 7 bases are shared with TRBD1. Germline-derived CDR1 and CDR2 are LNHDA and SQIVND (reference sequence). Unmatched junction bases numbered 3, after V lost 3 bases and J lost 2 bases. The CDR3 is made up of 14 amino acids. CDR3 sequence: CASSMDRIQETQYF. CDR3 DNA sequence: TGTGCCAGTAGTATGGACAGGATACAAGAGACCCAGTACTTC.

The gene calls are TRBV7-2 and TRBJ2-7; D perhaps matches TRBD1 (7 bases). Looked up from germline, CDR1 is SGHTA and CDR2 is FQGNSA. Deletions cut 3 bases from V and 7 bases from J, with 16 bases between. This CDR3 region has 14 residues. The CDR3 sequence: CASSFPGGIGEQYF. The DNA of the CDR3 is TGTGCCAGCAGCTTTCCAGGGGGGATTGGGGAGCAGTACTTC.

The V gene is TRBV4-2, the J gene TRBJ2-2; TRBD1 matches 7 bases. The J segment lost 1 base and the V segment lost 7 bases, leaving 3 bases of the junction unmatched. CDR1 LGHNA and CDR2 YNFKEQ come from the germline V gene. CDR3 length equals 14 residues. CDR3 bases: TGTGCCAGCACTCGGACAGGGAACACCGGGGAGCTGTTTTTT. This sequence encodes CASTRTGNTGELFF.

V usage is TRBV6-5 and J usage is TRBJ2-2; the D is unclear. The CDR3 loop spans 14 amino acids. V was clipped by 2 bases and J by 6 bases, with 10 bases between them. Germline V gives CDR1 MNHEY, CDR2 SVGAGI. The CDR3 DNA reads TGTGCCAGCAGTTACAGTTACAACCCCGGGGAGCTGTTTTTT. Encoded protein: CASSYSYNPGELFF.

As concerns this clone: Compared with germline, one end of the junction differs, possibly owing to a read error. V gene TRBV27 combines with J gene TRBJ2-1, with 7 bases matching TRBD2. CDR3 length: 15 residues. The germline V gene encodes CDR1 MNHEY and CDR2 SMNVEV (reference sequence). CDR3 sequence reads: CAISPGGWGYNEQFF. The CDR3 DNA reads as TGTGCCATCAGTCCGGGGGGTTGGGGCTATAATGAGCAGTTCTTC.

This CDR3 is CASSPQPGLLNEQFF. CDR3 in DNA: TGTGCCAGCAGTCCTCAACCGGGACTACTCAATGAGCAGTTCTTC. The chain combines TRBV6-5 with TRBJ2-1; the match to TRBD2 covers 7 bases. CDR1 is MNHEY, CDR2 SVGAGI, per germline. The CDR3 length is 15 residues. J lost 6 bases, V lost 5 bases, and 10 bases had no gene match.

The V and J genes are TRBV9 and TRBJ2-5; the match to TRBD2 covers 11 bases. The CDR3 is made up of 16 amino acids. The V and J ends lost 4 bases and 5 bases, in that order; junction bases with no gene match: 10. Germline V gives CDR1 SGDLS, CDR2 YYNGEE. The CDR3 DNA reads as TGTGCCAGCAGCCTTGGGACTAGCGGTACGGATGAGACCCAGTACTTC. Its protein product is CASSLGTSGTDETQYF.

The rearrangement links TRBV6-6 to TRBJ1-1; TRBD1 matches 8 bases. V shed 0 bases, J shed 5 bases, and the junction held 2 bases outside the gene matches. CDR3 length equals 14 residues. Germline V CDR1 and CDR2: MNHNY, SVGAGI (reference sequence). The CDR3 reads CASSYSYRGTEAFF. DNA for the CDR3: TGTGCCAGCAGTTACTCGTACAGGGGGACTGAAGCTTTCTTT.

The chain has TRBV27 and TRBJ2-1; the match to TRBD2 covers 9 bases. Germline CDR1 reads MNHEY; CDR2 reads SMNVEV (reference sequence). CDR3 length: 13 amino acids. V was pared by 7 bases and J by 5 bases, with 3 bases of the junction left unmatched. As DNA, the CDR3 is TGTGCCAGCACCAGACTAGCGGACAATGAGCAGTTCTTC. Translated: CASTRLADNEQFF.

V usage is TRBV18 and J usage is TRBJ2-7; D possibly corresponds to TRBD1 (6 bases). This CDR3 is built from 13 residues. Germline V gene data show CDR1 as KGHSH and CDR2 as LQKENI. Trimming cost V 2 bases and J 12 bases, with 17 bases left between them. DNA of the CDR3: TGTGCCAGCTCACCAACCTTAACACTGGACAGGTACTTC. This codes for CASSPTLTLDRYF. Together with reference TRBV18 and TRBJ2-7, the CDR3 gives the full variable domain: NAGVMQNPRHLVRRRGQEARLRCSPMKGHSHVYWYRQLPEEGLKFMVYLQKENIIDESGMPKERFSAEFPKEGPSILRIQQVVRGDSAAYFCASSPTLTLDRYFGPGTRLTVT.

J is TRBJ1-1 and V is TRBV5-1; D remains ambiguous. This CDR3 has 15 residues. Trimming stripped 4 bases from V and 1 base from J, with 14 bases between. Germline values: CDR1 SGHRS, CDR2 YFSETQ. The CDR3 is CASSIPDTPNTEAFF. CDR3 nucleotide sequence: TGCGCCAGCAGCATACCCGACACCCCGAACACTGAAGCTTTCTTT. Filled out from reference TRBV5-1 and TRBJ1-1, the complete variable domain reads KAGVTQTPRYLIKTRGQQVTLSCSPISGHRSVSWYQQTPGQGLQFLFEYFSETQRNKGNFPGRFSGRQFSNSRSEMNVSTLELGDSALYLCASSIPDTPNTEAFFGQGTRLTVV.